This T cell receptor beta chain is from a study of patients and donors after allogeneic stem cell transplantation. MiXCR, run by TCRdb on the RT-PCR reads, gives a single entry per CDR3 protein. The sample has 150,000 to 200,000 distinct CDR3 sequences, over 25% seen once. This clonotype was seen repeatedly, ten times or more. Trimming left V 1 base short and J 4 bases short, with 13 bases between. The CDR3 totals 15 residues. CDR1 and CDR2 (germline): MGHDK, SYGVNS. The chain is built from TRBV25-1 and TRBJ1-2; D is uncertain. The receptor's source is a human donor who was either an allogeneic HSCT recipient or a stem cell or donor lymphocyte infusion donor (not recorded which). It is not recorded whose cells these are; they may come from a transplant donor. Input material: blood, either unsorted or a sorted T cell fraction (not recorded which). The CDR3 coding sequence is TGTGCCAGCAGTGAATCCCACAGACCCCTCTATGGCTACACCTTC. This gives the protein CASSESHRPLYGYTF.